The TCR beta chain under discussion was sequenced for a study of blood T cell repertoires in COVID-19. Looking at the study overall: The study drew acute and convalescent COVID-19 samples from the United States, Italy and Spain.

TCRdb's table, derived via immunoSEQ multiplex PCR, lists solely in-frame clones and lacks some. The sample has roughly 200,000 clones, over 65% seen once. Germline CDR1 SGHDN, CDR2 FVKESK. The CDR3 covers 15 residues. V lost 4 bases to trimming and J lost 9 bases, with 19 bases between them. What was sequenced was peripheral blood. The rearrangement joins TRBV14 to TRBJ2-1; D possibly corresponds to TRBD1 (8 bases). The sequence derives from a person between 70 and 80 years old with COVID-19, enrolled during active disease. The CDR3 DNA reads as TGTGCCAGCAGCCGCCACTCAGGGGGCGGGAGTGAGCAGTTCTTC. Protein sequence: CASSRHSGGGSEQFF.